Listed here is a single TCR beta chain. Its antigen is undetermined. These data are taken from a study of post-analysis software for immune sequencing data. Unique molecular identifiers featured in each of the TCR beta cDNA libraries. TCRdb re-derived calls from the PCR reads in MiXCR, one entry per CDR3 protein. The repertoire holds approximately 460,000 distinct CDR3 sequences, with around 40% as singletons. CDR1 MNHEY and CDR2 SVGAGI come from the germline V gene. The V end lost 8 bases, the J end lost 1 base, and 21 bases lay between the germline ends. This CDR3 comprises 16 residues. Study-wide points: The five TRBV segments detected at higher frequency in patients than in controls included TRBV5-6, TRBV5-1 and TRBV20-1.

This receptor was taken from a girl between 10 and 17 years old with multiple sclerosis. V is TRBV6-5 and J is TRBJ2-7; possibly TRBD2 for D (6 bases). Source material: blood. CDR3 nucleotide sequence: TGTGCCAGCGCAAGTTCCACCGGGACTTATTCCTACGAGCAGTACTTC. Amino acids: CASASSTGTYSYEQYF.